These 8 T cell receptor beta chains originate from one sample sequenced in a study of blood T cell repertoires in COVID-19. Generated by immunoSEQ multiplex PCR, the TCRdb table keeps only in-frame clones and is missing some. Here the sample spans some 130,000 clones, about nine tenths being singletons. What was sequenced was peripheral blood. The source of these receptors is a man aged 45-65 years with active COVID-19.

This clone came up a few times. The chain combines TRBV4-2 with TRBJ1-6, with D possibly being TRBD1 (6 bases). Per the germline V gene, CDR1 is LGHNA and CDR2 is YNFKEQ. The CDR3 consists of 17 residues. The ends were cut back, 1 base at V and 9 bases at J, with 19 bases in the middle. The CDR3 loop is CASSQAATRGNGSPLHF. In nucleotides, the CDR3 is TGTGCCAGCAGCCAAGCCGCGACCAGGGGAAACGGTTCACCCCTCCACTTT.

The chain links TRBV27 to TRBJ2-3; D remains unclear. The CDR3 is made up of 13 amino acids. With 6 bases removed from V and 0 bases from J, the gap between germline ends came to 7 bases. Germline CDR1 reads MNHEY; CDR2 reads SMNVEV (reference sequence). In DNA, the CDR3 is TGTGCCAGCAGGTCCCTTAGCACAGATACGCAGTATTTT. Encoded protein: CASRSLSTDTQYF.

This clone was counted a few times. This chain joins TRBV25-1 and TRBJ1-5; tentative D call: TRBD1 (6 bases). The length of the CDR3 is 14 residues. The germline CDR1 and CDR2 sequences are MGHDK and SYGVNS. V was trimmed by 4 bases and J by 3 bases, leaving 10 bases between them. The CDR3 here is CASSVGASNQPQHF. DNA of the CDR3: TGTGCCAGCAGTGTGGGGGCTTCCAATCAGCCCCAGCATTTT.

This rearrangement joins TRBV3-1 (or the pseudogene TRBV3-2) to TRBJ2-1; TRBD2 is a possible D gene (6 bases). Trimming took off 2 bases at V and 8 bases at J, with 16 bases between the two ends. The V gene's germline CDR1 is LGHDT and CDR2 YNNKEL (reference sequence). This CDR3 spans 15 amino acids. CDR3: CASSQIFSRGDEQFF. The CDR3 DNA reads as TGTGCCAGCAGCCAAATCTTTTCGCGCGGGGATGAGCAGTTCTTC.

Here the CDR3 reads CASSRDRVYGELFF. The DNA for the CDR3 is TGTGCCAGCAGCAGAGACAGGGTGTACGGGGAGCTGTTTTTT. The gene calls are TRBV11-2 and TRBJ2-2; 7 nucleotides agree with TRBD1. V lost 5 bases and J lost 7; bases outside the gene matches: 7. The CDR3 sequence is 14 residues long. Germline CDR1 reads SGHAT; CDR2 reads FQNNGV.

The chain combines TRBV18 with TRBJ2-1; D perhaps matches TRBD1 (6 bases). Germline V gene lookup returns CDR1 KGHSH and CDR2 LQKENI. The CDR3 has 16 residues. V shed 6 bases and J shed 2 bases, with 17 bases lying between them. The CDR3 DNA reads TGTGCCAGCTCCTTACAACAGGGCCTAGCCTACAATGAGCAGTTCTTC. This sequence encodes CASSLQQGLAYNEQFF.

This clone appeared a few times. The chain has TRBV28 and TRBJ2-7, with TRBD1 identical over 8 bases. The V and J ends lost 6 bases and 6 bases, in that order; junction bases with no gene match: 7. There are 13 residues in the CDR3. Germline V gene data show CDR1 as MDHEN and CDR2 as SYDVKM. The CDR3 bases are TGTGCCAGCAGCCAGGACAGGGTTCGCGAGCAGTACGTC. It encodes CASSQDRVREQYV.

The rearrangement links TRBV28 to TRBJ2-3, with D unresolved. The CDR3 loop spans 12 amino acids. Germline lookup yields CDR1 MDHEN and CDR2 SYDVKM. V gave up 4 bases and J gave up 2 bases, with 4 bases separating them. The CDR3 loop is CASSSLTDTQYF. CDR3 nucleotide sequence: TGTGCCAGCAGTTCTCTCACAGATACGCAGTATTTT. Full variable domain (missing parts from reference TRBV28 and TRBJ2-3): DVKVTQSSRYLVKRTGEKVFLECVQDMDHENMFWYRQDPGLGLRLIYFSYDVKMKEKGDIPEGYSVSREKKERFSLILESASTNQTSMYLCASSSLTDTQYFGPGTRLTVL.